Given below is one T cell receptor beta chain in context. Its target is unknown. The record originates from a study of cytomegalovirus exposure and HLA in healthy donors. General study findings and limits: It was reportedly the case that the classifier diagnosed cytomegalovirus status with high specificity and sensitivity. The study recorded 164 TCR beta chains that were cytomegalovirus-associated. A few of the chains that were CMV-associated were confirmed in vitro to be specific for CMV antigens.

Assay: immunoSEQ multiplex PCR; the TCRdb copy retains only in-frame clones and omits some. The sample carries 130,000 or so clones, approximately 90% recorded once. Sample: PBMCs. The receptor was isolated from a woman aged 30 to 39 in good health and CMV-seropositive.

As DNA, the CDR3 is TGTGCCAGCTCACCACCCGGGACTAGCGGGGGCTACGAGCAGTACTTC. Protein sequence: CASSPPGTSGGYEQYF. This chain uses TRBV18 with TRBJ2-7; 14 bases agree with TRBD2. The CDR3 totals 16 residues. J was trimmed by 3 bases and V by 0 bases; bases with no gene match: 1. Per germline, CDR1 KGHSH and CDR2 LQKENI. Using reference TRBV18 and TRBJ2-7 for the parts outside the CDR3, the full variable domain is NAGVMQNPRHLVRRRGQEARLRCSPMKGHSHVYWYRQLPEEGLKFMVYLQKENIIDESGMPKERFSAEFPKEGPSILRIQQVVRGDSAAYFCASSPPGTSGGYEQYFGPGTRLTVT.